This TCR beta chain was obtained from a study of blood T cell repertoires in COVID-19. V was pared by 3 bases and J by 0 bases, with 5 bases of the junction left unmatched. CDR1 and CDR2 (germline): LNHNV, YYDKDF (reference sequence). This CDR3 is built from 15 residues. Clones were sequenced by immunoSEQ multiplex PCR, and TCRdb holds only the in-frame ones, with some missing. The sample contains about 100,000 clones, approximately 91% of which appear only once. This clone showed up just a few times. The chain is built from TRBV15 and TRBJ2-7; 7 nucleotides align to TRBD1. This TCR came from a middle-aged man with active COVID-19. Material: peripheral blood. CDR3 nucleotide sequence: TGTGCCACCAGCAGCCGGGACAGAAGCTCCTACGAGCAGTACTTC. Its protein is CATSSRDRSSYEQYF.